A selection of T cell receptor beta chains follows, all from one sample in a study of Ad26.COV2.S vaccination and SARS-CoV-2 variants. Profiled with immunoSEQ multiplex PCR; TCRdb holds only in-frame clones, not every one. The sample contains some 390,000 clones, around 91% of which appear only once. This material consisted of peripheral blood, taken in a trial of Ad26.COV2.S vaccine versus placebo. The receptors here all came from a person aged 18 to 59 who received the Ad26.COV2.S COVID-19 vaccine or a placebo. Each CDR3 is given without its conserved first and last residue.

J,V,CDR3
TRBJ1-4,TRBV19,ASSPGRGRLKTNEKLF
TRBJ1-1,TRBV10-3,AIGREGKSAEAF
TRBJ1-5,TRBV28,ASSFSGDNQPQH
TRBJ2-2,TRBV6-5,ASSYSKGVNTGELF
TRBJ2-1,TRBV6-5,ASSYTSGGYEQF
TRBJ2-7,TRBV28,AEGSSYEQY
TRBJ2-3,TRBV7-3,ASSLALGRTDTQY
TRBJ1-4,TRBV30,AWSRGFDEKLF
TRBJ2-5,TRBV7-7,ASSRDRGVETQY
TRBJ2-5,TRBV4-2,ASSQSEGGQETQY
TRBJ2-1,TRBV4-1,ASSPRLAGDNEQF
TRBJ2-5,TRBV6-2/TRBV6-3,ASSTDRTQY
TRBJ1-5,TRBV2,ASSEGQGGQPQH
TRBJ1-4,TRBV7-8,ASSPSRGLNEKLF
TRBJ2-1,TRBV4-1,ASSPRSSGRALDEQF